The next 12 T cell receptor beta chains were all read from a single sample in a study of OX40 agonist ivuxolimab in advanced cancers. Profiled with immunoSEQ multiplex PCR; TCRdb holds only in-frame clones, not every one. The sample holds approximately 55,000 clones, 87% seen once. The material was CD4+ or CD8+ T cells sorted from blood, obtained in a trial of the OX40 agonist ivuxolimab. Receptor source: an adult with an advanced solid tumor such as melanoma, head and neck, liver or kidney cancer.

The chain is built from TRBV7-3 and TRBJ1-2, with D unclear. This CDR3 is 13 amino acids long. The ends were cut back, 4 bases at V and 4 bases at J, with 10 bases in the middle. Germline values: CDR1 SGHTA, CDR2 FQGTGA. The CDR3 protein is CASSSADGYGYTF. For the CDR3, the DNA is TGTGCCAGCAGCTCCGCAGATGGCTATGGCTACACCTTC.

V and J are TRBV6-4 and TRBJ1-4; a weak D match, TRBD1 (5 bases). The V end was cut by 6 bases, the J end by 7 bases, with 15 bases between. Germline V lookup: CDR1 MRHNA, CDR2 SNTAGT. The CDR3 spans 14 residues. CDR3 region: CASRDTGWSEKLFF. The CDR3 DNA follows: TGTGCCAGCAGGGACACAGGATGGTCTGAAAAACTGTTTTTT.

The chain employs TRBV7-3 and TRBJ2-7; 11 nucleotides agree with TRBD1. Germline CDR1 and CDR2: SGHTA and FQGTGA. J gave up 3 bases and V 3 bases, and 4 bases lay outside the gene matches. The CDR3 loop spans 15 amino acids. The CDR3 DNA is TGTGCCAGCAGCTTGCGGACAGGGGGCTTCTACGAGCAGTACTTC. This codes for CASSLRTGGFYEQYF.

The V gene is TRBV5-1, the J gene TRBJ1-5, with a possible D match to TRBD1 (5 bases). Germline V gene sequence: CDR1 SGHRS, CDR2 YFSETQ. Trimming left V 3 bases short and J 2 bases short, with 12 bases between. The CDR3 runs 15 residues. The DNA for the CDR3 is TGCGCCAGCAGCTGGGGAGGGGCCCGCAATCAGCCCCAGCATTTT. Translating gives CASSWGGARNQPQHF. The variable domain in full, with the rest retrieved from reference TRBV5-1 and TRBJ1-5, is KAGVTQTPRYLIKTRGQQVTLSCSPISGHRSVSWYQQTPGQGLQFLFEYFSETQRNKGNFPGRFSGRQFSNSRSEMNVSTLELGDSALYLCASSWGGARNQPQHFGDGTRLSIL.

The genes are TRBV9 and TRBJ2-3; no definite D call. V lost 4 bases, J lost 6 bases, and 18 bases lay in between. The CDR3 extends over 15 amino acids. Germline values: CDR1 SGDLS, CDR2 YYNGEE. The CDR3 DNA sequence: TGTGCCAGCAGCTCCCGGGCCCGGCTGGTGGATACGCAGTATTTT. Its translation is CASSSRARLVDTQYF.

The rearrangement joins TRBV6-6 to TRBJ1-6, with D hard to call. CDR3 size: 15 residues. The germline gives CDR1 MNHNY, CDR2 SVGAGI (reference sequence). V was shortened by 6 bases and J by 6 bases, with 15 bases between the two germline ends. CDR3: CASSGRSILNSPLHF. The CDR3 coding sequence is TGTGCCAGCAGCGGAAGATCGATACTTAATTCACCCCTCCACTTT.

The rearrangement links TRBV6-6 to TRBJ2-5, with 10 bases matching TRBD2. Germline CDR1 reads MNHNY; CDR2 reads SVGAGI (reference sequence). The CDR3 has 16 amino acids. Losses at the gene ends were 2 bases for V and 7 bases for J; bases not matched to a gene: 10. The CDR3 loop is CASSYVSSGSGGTQYF. CDR3 nucleotide sequence: TGTGCCAGCAGTTACGTGTCTAGCGGGAGTGGGGGGACCCAGTACTTC.

Details on this clone: Other DNA sequences in the sample encode the same CDR3. This sequence joins TRBV6-1 and TRBJ2-7; the match to TRBD1 covers 10 bases. The junction had 1 base not matched to a gene; V was cut back by 1 base and J by 4 bases. Germline values: CDR1 MNHNS, CDR2 SASEGT. The CDR3 is 14 amino acids. The DNA of the CDR3 is TGTGCCAGCAGTGAAGGGACAGGGGGTTACGAGCAGTACTTC. Translated, it gives CASSEGTGGYEQYF.

This rearrangement joins TRBV5-1 to TRBJ2-7; 8 positions match TRBD2. V shed 0 bases, J shed 5 bases, and the junction held 4 bases outside the gene matches. The CDR3 runs to 14 residues. Looked up from germline, CDR1 is SGHRS and CDR2 is YFSETQ. The CDR3 loop reads CASSLESRGDEQYF. The DNA of the CDR3 is TGCGCCAGCAGCTTGGAGTCGCGGGGGGACGAGCAGTACTTC.

This chain uses TRBV7-6 with TRBJ2-2, with 7 bases lining up with TRBD2. This CDR3 region has 16 residues. V lost 1 base, J lost 3 bases, and 5 bases stayed unmatched. Germline V gene sequence: CDR1 SGHVS, CDR2 FNYEAQ. Here the CDR3 DNA reads TGTGCCAGCAGCTTAGGGCGGGAGAGGTACACCGGGGAGCTGTTTTTT. It specifies CASSLGRERYTGELFF.

The V gene is TRBV7-9, the J gene TRBJ2-1, with TRBD2 as a possible D gene (6 bases). V lost 1 base to trimming and J lost 7 bases, with 14 bases between them. The V gene's germline CDR1 is SEHNR and CDR2 FQNEAQ (reference sequence). The CDR3 totals 15 residues. This chain's CDR3 is CASSLGRGGTNEQFF. CDR3 in DNA: TGTGCCAGCAGCTTAGGGAGAGGCGGGACTAATGAGCAGTTCTTC.

In its sample, this clone was seen a few times. This chain joins TRBV5-4 and TRBJ2-5; weak D call: TRBD1 (6 bases). The CDR3 totals 15 residues. The germline V and J ends were trimmed by 1 base and 5 bases, with 15 bases remaining between them. The V gene's germline CDR1 is SGHNT and CDR2 YYREEE (reference sequence). In DNA, the CDR3 is TGTGCCAGCAGCTTGAACGGACAGTGGGGGGAGACCCAGTACTTC. It translates to CASSLNGQWGETQYF.